A single sample gave rise to the 25 T cell receptor beta chains below, sequenced in a study of human T cells and chemical hapten exposure. Time point meaning: healthy volunteer bleed at 6 weeks. The study extracted total RNA from unfractionated whole blood. A single record per CDR3 protein comes from TCRdb applying MiXCR to the RACE reads. The top ten hold 3.4% of the sample, which has approximately 59,000 distinct CDR3 sequences, about 5.7% seen once. Sample: whole blood. Source of these receptors: a female donor in good health. Some clones in this sample may be carry-over from other donors' samples.

This clonotype was seen only a few times. This chain joins TRBV12-3 or TRBV12-4 and TRBJ1-2; 7 bases are a match to TRBD1. The CDR3 loop spans 13 amino acids. With V trimmed by 5 bases and J by 5 bases, 5 bases remained unmatched. The CDR3 sequence is CASSKGQPYGYTF. DNA of the CDR3: TGTGCCAGCAGTAAGGGACAGCCTTATGGCTACACCTTC.

This clonotype was seen repeatedly, ten times or more. The chain uses TRBV6-5 and TRBJ1-1; TRBD1 matches at 9 bases. The CDR3 consists of 12 residues. V gave up 6 bases and J gave up 11 bases; unmatched junction bases: 7. Germline-derived CDR1 and CDR2 are MNHEY and SVGAGI. The CDR3 nucleotides read TGTGCCAGCAGCTTAGGACAGGGGCCTGCTTTCTTT. This sequence encodes CASSLGQGPAFF.

This chain links TRBV10-2 with TRBJ2-7; D gene uncertain. Per the germline V gene, CDR1 is WSHSY and CDR2 is SAAADI. The CDR3 has 14 residues. Trimming shortened V by 0 bases and J by 2 bases, and 8 bases separated the two germline ends. CDR3 sequence reads: CASSESVGAYEQYF. In nucleotides, the CDR3 is TGCGCCAGCAGTGAGTCGGTTGGGGCCTACGAGCAGTACTTC.

This clonotype showed up many times. The chain is built from TRBV28 and TRBJ2-7; D remains ambiguous. The germline gives CDR1 MDHEN, CDR2 SYDVKM. Deletions cut 7 bases from V and 3 bases from J, with 10 bases between. There are 12 residues in the CDR3. In DNA, the CDR3 is TGTGCCAGCATATCCGGTATCTACGAGCAGTACTTC. Translating gives CASISGIYEQYF.

This clonotype was found many times. The rearrangement uses TRBV3-1 and TRBJ1-6; the match to TRBD1 covers 8 bases. Unmatched junction bases numbered 16, after V lost 0 bases and J lost 6 bases. Per germline, CDR1 LGHDT and CDR2 YNNKEL (reference sequence). This CDR3 spans 20 amino acids. The CDR3 region is CASSQDLGLGQGPINSPLHF. DNA of the CDR3: TGTGCCAGCAGCCAAGATTTGGGGTTAGGACAGGGTCCAATTAATTCACCCCTCCACTTT. Complete variable domain (other parts from reference TRBV3-1 and TRBJ1-6): DTAVSQTPKYLVTQMGNDKSIKCEQNLGHDTMYWYKQDSKKFLKIMFSYNNKELIINETVPNRFSPKSPDKAHLNLHINSLELGDSAVYFCASSQDLGLGQGPINSPLHFGNGTRLTVT.

This clonotype was seen a few times. CDR3 residues: CASSIGNGYNEQFF. CDR3 nucleotides: TGTGCCAGTAGTATAGGCAACGGGTACAATGAGCAGTTCTTC. The chain uses TRBV19 and TRBJ2-1; D unclear. The CDR3 sequence is 14 residues long. The V gene's germline CDR1 is LNHDA and CDR2 SQIVND (reference sequence). Trimming shortened V by 1 base and J by 4 bases, and 8 bases separated the two germline ends. Full variable domain (rest looked up from reference TRBV19 and TRBJ2-1): DGGITQSPKYLFRKEGQNVTLSCEQNLNHDAMYWYRQDPGQGLRLIYYSQIVNDFQKGDIAEGYSVSREKKESFPLTVTSAQKNPTAFYLCASSIGNGYNEQFFGPGTRLTVL.

This clonotype was found a few times. A read error may produce the germline difference seen at one junction end. The chain joins TRBV18 to TRBJ1-5; TRBD1 is a possible D gene (5 bases). This CDR3 contains 16 residues. Germline V lookup: CDR1 KGHSH, CDR2 LQKENI. CDR3 DNA sequence: TGTGCCAGCTCGCCCTTCACGGGGGGTAGCAATCAGCCCCAGAATTTT. Its translation: CASSPFTGGSNQPQNF.

V and J are TRBV4-1 and TRBJ2-7; 9 nucleotides line up with TRBD1. This CDR3 spans 15 amino acids. Germline CDR1 MGHRA, CDR2 YSYEKL. Trimming removed 4 bases from V and 1 base from J; junction bases left unmatched: 5. CDR3 DNA sequence: TGCGCCAGCAGCCCAGGACAGGGGCCGTCCTACGAGCAGTACTTC. It translates to CASSPGQGPSYEQYF.

The sample holds many counts of this clonotype. This chain joins TRBV7-2 and TRBJ2-3; D might be TRBD2 (5 bases). The ends were cut back, 1 base at V and 1 base at J, with 6 bases in the middle. CDR3 length: 14 amino acids. In germline, CDR1 is SGHTA, CDR2 FQGNSA. CDR3 amino acids: CASSLDGGTDTQYF. The CDR3 coding sequence is TGTGCCAGCAGCTTAGACGGGGGCACAGATACGCAGTATTTT.

This clonotype turned up a few times. The chain is built from TRBV29-1 and TRBJ2-3, with 10 bases matching TRBD1. The CDR3 runs to 13 residues. Trimming at V came to 4 bases and at J to 5 bases, leaving 3 bases not matched to a gene. Germline V gene sequence: CDR1 SQVTM, CDR2 ANQGSEA. In nucleotides, the CDR3 is TGCAGCGTTGGGACAGGGGGAGGAGATACGCAGTATTTT. Translating it yields CSVGTGGGDTQYF.

The sample holds many counts of this clonotype. This chain uses TRBV2 with TRBJ1-1, with D perhaps TRBD1 (5 bases). Deletions cut 3 bases from V and 13 bases from J, with 15 bases between. Germline V gene data show CDR1 as SNHLY and CDR2 as FYNNEI. This CDR3 spans 12 amino acids. The DNA for the CDR3 is TGTGCCAGCAGTGAGGATCGAGGGGCCGATTTCTTT. Translated, it gives CASSEDRGADFF.

This clonotype has only a few counts. The gene calls are TRBV28 and TRBJ2-1, with TRBD2 identical over 8 bases. The CDR3 contains 15 residues. With 8 bases clipped from V and 0 bases from J, the junction kept 6 bases outside the gene matches. Germline assignment: CDR1 MDHEN and CDR2 SYDVKM. The CDR3 DNA sequence: TGTGCCAGCCTTCGAGCGGGGGCCTCCTACAATGAGCAGTTCTTC. It is translated as CASLRAGASYNEQFF.

In this sample, this clonotype turned up many times. The chain employs TRBV29-1 and TRBJ2-2, with TRBD2 as a possible D gene (5 bases). Germline assignment: CDR1 SQVTM and CDR2 ANQGSEA. This CDR3 spans 12 amino acids. The V gene lost 2 bases and the J gene lost 6 bases, with 7 bases spanning the gap. CDR3 sequence (DNA): TGCAGCGTTGAATCCGGGGCCGGGGAGCTGTTTTTT. Amino acid sequence: CSVESGAGELFF.

This clonotype was found many times. As DNA, the CDR3 is TGTGCCAGCAGTGACGGCCTACTCGGCGGGCTAGAAGAGACCCAGTACTTC. This codes for CASSDGLLGGLEETQYF. This chain links TRBV25-1 with TRBJ2-5, with D perhaps TRBD2 (5 bases). V was pared by 3 bases and J by 3 bases, with 20 bases between. This CDR3 has 17 amino acids. Germline V CDR1 and CDR2: MGHDK, SYGVNS.

This clonotype was recorded many times. This chain links TRBV20-1 with TRBJ1-1; a weak D match, TRBD1 (5 bases). Germline-derived CDR1 and CDR2 are DFQATT and SNEGSKA (reference sequence). V lost 6 bases and J 10 bases, leaving 18 bases between the germline ends. The CDR3 loop spans 12 amino acids. The DNA of the CDR3 is TGCAGTGCAGAGATAGAGGGGTGGGGAGCTTTCTTT. Its protein is CSAEIEGWGAFF.

The chain joins TRBV12-3 or TRBV12-4 to TRBJ1-1; no firm D call. The CDR3 sequence is 12 residues long. V lost 4 bases to trimming and J lost 4 bases, with 7 bases between them. The CDR3 nucleotides are TGTGCCAGCAGTTCATGGACCACTGAAGCTTTCTTT. It yields the protein CASSSWTTEAFF.

The J gene is TRBJ2-7, the V gene TRBV6-5; D ambiguous. V gave up 6 bases and J gave up 5 bases, with 8 bases separating them. CDR1 and CDR2 from the germline V gene are MNHEY and SVGAGI. This CDR3 comprises 11 residues. Here the CDR3 DNA reads TGTGCCAGCAGAACCAACCACGAGCAGTACTTC. It specifies CASRTNHEQYF.

To note about this clonotype: One end of the junction varies from germline; a read error may be responsible. The chain combines TRBV2 with TRBJ2-6, with D perhaps TRBD1 (5 bases). The germline V gene has CDR1 SNHLY and CDR2 FYNNEI. The CDR3 totals 14 residues. In DNA, the CDR3 is TGTGCCAGCAGTGGGCTGGCTGGGGCCGACGTCCTGACTTTC. Translating gives CASSGLAGADVLTF.

This clonotype was observed at least ten times. This rearrangement joins TRBV28 to TRBJ1-2; D is unresolved. This CDR3 region has 14 residues. Trimming took off 5 bases at V and 4 bases at J, with 14 bases between the two ends. Per germline, CDR1 MDHEN and CDR2 SYDVKM. The CDR3 DNA reads TGTGCCAGCAGTCCTAAGGGTCTGGTCTATGGCTACACCTTC. Its protein product is CASSPKGLVYGYTF.

A few counts support this clonotype. The CDR3 here is CAISAVWGGTDTQYF. The DNA for the CDR3 is TGTGCCATCAGTGCAGTCTGGGGTGGCACAGATACGCAGTATTTT. This rearrangement joins TRBV10-3 to TRBJ2-3; D is undetermined. The germline V and J ends were trimmed by 4 bases and 1 base, with 12 bases remaining between them. The CDR3 extends over 15 amino acids. Germline V lookup: CDR1 ENHRY, CDR2 SYGVKD.

This clonotype was observed a few times. The chain employs TRBV28 and TRBJ2-2; 7 nucleotides match TRBD1. The CDR3 totals 16 residues. The V gene end was trimmed by 6 bases and the J gene end by 1 base; junction bases not matched to a gene: 8. The V gene's germline CDR1 is MDHEN and CDR2 SYDVKM. This chain's CDR3 is CASSSSGQKNTGELFF. CDR3 DNA sequence: TGTGCCAGCAGCTCATCGGGACAGAAGAACACCGGGGAGCTGTTTTTT.

This clonotype was picked up one time. A junction end diverges from the germline sequence, so it may reflect a read error. The V call is TRBV5-1, the J call TRBJ2-7; tentatively, D is TRBD1 (5 bases). The CDR3 loop spans 15 amino acids. From germline, CDR1 is SGHRS and CDR2 YFSETQ. The CDR3 is CAGSSLPDKSYEQYF. The CDR3 coding sequence is TGCGCCGGCAGCTCTCTCCCGGACAAGTCCTACGAGCAGTACTTC. The full variable domain, rest sourced from reference TRBV5-1 and TRBJ2-7, is KAGVTQTPRYLIKTRGQQVTLSCSPISGHRSVSWYQQTPGQGLQFLFEYFSETQRNKGNFPGRFSGRQFSNSRSEMNVSTLELGDSALYLCAGSSLPDKSYEQYFGPGTRLTVT.

Many counts were recorded for this clonotype. The J gene is TRBJ2-7, the V gene TRBV10-3, with D possibly being TRBD1 (5 bases). Germline CDR1 is ENHRY and CDR2 is SYGVKD. V was cut by 10 bases and J by 6 bases, with 22 bases left in between. This CDR3 comprises 14 residues. For the CDR3, the DNA is TGTGCCACCGCCTCCTCCTCAGGGTTGGGCGAGCAGTACTTC. Protein: CATASSSGLGEQYF.

This clonotype showed up many times. This chain connects TRBV29-1 to TRBJ2-5; 9 bases agree with TRBD2. This CDR3 region has 14 residues. Germline CDR1 and CDR2: SQVTM and ANQGSEA. Trimming at V came to 4 bases and at J to 5 bases, leaving 8 bases not matched to a gene. CDR3 residues: CSVVSGSSRETQYF. DNA for the CDR3: TGCAGCGTTGTTAGCGGGAGCAGTCGGGAGACCCAGTACTTC.

Note on this clonotype: A much larger clone lies a single base off, so this may be a read error. The gene calls are TRBV28 and TRBJ2-7; 8 nucleotides match TRBD1. The length of the CDR3 is 15 residues. Germline assignment: CDR1 MDHEN and CDR2 SYDVKM. The CDR3 loop is CASSLTTGGSYEHYF. Here the CDR3 DNA reads TGTGCCAGCAGCCTTACTACAGGGGGGTCCTACGAGCACTACTTC. Full variable domain (rest looked up from reference TRBV28 and TRBJ2-7): DVKVTQSSRYLVKRTGEKVFLECVQDMDHENMFWYRQDPGLGLRLIYFSYDVKMKEKGDIPEGYSVSREKKERFSLILESASTNQTSMYLCASSLTTGGSYEHYFGPGTRLTVT.